A single sample gave rise to the 10 T cell receptor beta chains below, sequenced in a study of T cells in Graves' hyperthyroidism and ophthalmopathy. The source material, RNA transcripts, was used to amplify TCR beta CDR3 regions. A set of HTBI primers served as the primers for a first-round RT-PCR of the TCR CDR3. TCRdb independently ran MiXCR on the multiplex PCR reads; one entry per CDR3 protein. This repertoire shows 360,000 or so distinct CDR3 sequences, roughly 15% found once; its top ten account for about 21%. The specimen sequenced was blood. The receptors were gathered from a woman aged 55-70 years with Graves' ophthalmopathy.

This clonotype was recorded at least ten times. V is TRBV3-1 and J is TRBJ2-3; 11 positions agree with TRBD2. This CDR3 region has 18 residues. J gave up 2 bases and V 4 bases, and 11 bases lay outside the gene matches. Per the germline V gene, CDR1 is LGHDT and CDR2 is YNNKEL (reference sequence). In nucleotides, the CDR3 is TGTGCCAGCAGCCTCAAGACAACTAGCGGGAGCTCCACAGATACGCAGTATTTT. It encodes CASSLKTTSGSSTDTQYF.

This chain uses TRBV6-1 with TRBJ1-2, with D tentatively TRBD1 (5 bases). CDR3 size: 13 residues. Germline lookup yields CDR1 MNHNS and CDR2 SASEGT. Trimming shortened V by 5 bases and J by 7 bases, and 14 bases separated the two germline ends. In DNA form, the CDR3 reads TGTGCCAGCAGTCCGGACGGGGCCATTGGCTACACCTTC. Encoded protein: CASSPDGAIGYTF.

This clonotype has at least ten counts. V gene TRBV6-1 combines with J gene TRBJ2-5, with 9 bases identical to TRBD2. V trimming: 8 bases; J trimming: 4 bases; junction bases outside the gene matches: 8. The CDR3 totals 14 residues. Germline CDR1 is MNHNS and CDR2 is SASEGT. The chain's CDR3 is CASWDSGSLETQYF. The CDR3 nucleotides are TGTGCCAGCTGGGATAGCGGGAGTTTAGAGACCCAGTACTTC.

This clonotype was seen at least ten times. V gene TRBV7-9 combines with J gene TRBJ1-1, with 9 positions matching TRBD1. Unmatched junction bases numbered 4, after V lost 5 bases and J lost 0 bases. The CDR3 spans 15 residues. Per germline, CDR1 SEHNR and CDR2 FQNEAQ (reference sequence). The CDR3 sequence is CASSPRTGVNTEAFF. The CDR3 DNA is TGTGCCAGCAGCCCCCGGACAGGGGTGAACACTGAAGCTTTCTTT.

The V call is TRBV28, the J call TRBJ2-3; TRBD2 matches at 9 bases. The junction had 2 bases not matched to a gene; V was cut back by 2 bases and J by 2 bases. The CDR3 length is 15 residues. The germline V gene has CDR1 MDHEN and CDR2 SYDVKM. The CDR3 region has the DNA TGTGCCAGCAGTTTACGCGGGAGGGACACAGATACGCAGTATTTT. Translating gives CASSLRGRDTDTQYF.

There are many counts of this clonotype. The V call is TRBV9, the J call TRBJ2-1, with D unresolved. Germline loops: CDR1 SGDLS, CDR2 YYNGEE. The ends were cut back, 4 bases at V and 5 bases at J, with 13 bases in the middle. The CDR3 has 14 residues. The CDR3 protein is CASSPQERNNEQFF. The CDR3 coding sequence is TGTGCCAGCAGCCCCCAGGAGAGGAACAATGAGCAGTTCTTC.

This clonotype has just a few counts. CDR3 sequence reads: CASRGGAEQETQYF. The CDR3 DNA follows: TGTGCCAGCAGGGGCGGGGCGGAACAAGAGACCCAGTACTTC. The gene calls are TRBV6-1 and TRBJ2-5; TRBD2 might be the D (6 bases). Per germline, CDR1 MNHNS and CDR2 SASEGT. The CDR3 totals 14 residues. The V end was cut by 6 bases, the J end by 2 bases, with 13 bases between.

As to this clonotype: At one end the junction does not follow the germline gene, possibly because of a read error. The rearrangement uses TRBV6-1 and TRBJ2-2, with 11 bases identical to TRBD1. The CDR3 has 16 residues. Germline assignment: CDR1 MNHNS and CDR2 SASEGT. CDR3 nucleotides: TGTGCCAGCAAATGGGACAGGGGGGAGAACACCGGGGGGCTGTTTTTT. Amino acid sequence: CASKWDRGENTGGLFF.

V gene TRBV27 combines with J gene TRBJ2-1, with 9 nucleotides matching TRBD2. Per germline, CDR1 MNHEY and CDR2 SMNVEV (reference sequence). The trim removed 4 bases at V and 2 bases at J, leaving 3 bases unmatched. This CDR3 contains 15 residues. The CDR3 protein is CASSSRLAAYNEQFF. The CDR3 DNA is TGTGCCAGCAGTTCCAGACTAGCGGCCTACAATGAGCAGTTCTTC.

The table lists this clonotype with many counts. The chain combines TRBV2 with TRBJ2-5; TRBD1 matches 9 bases. J was trimmed by 5 bases and V by 5 bases; bases with no gene match: 3. The germline CDR1 and CDR2 sequences are SNHLY and FYNNEI. The CDR3 runs to 13 residues. CDR3 sequence (DNA): TGTGCCAGCAGTAAGGGACAGGGTGAGACCCAGTACTTC. The encoded protein is CASSKGQGETQYF.